The 25 T cell receptor beta chains listed next were all sequenced from one sample in a study of regulatory T cells in long-lasting Graves disease. For TCR beta, libraries came from iRepertoire HTBI primers and Arm-PCR of CDR3 regions. TCRdb reprocessed the multiplex PCR reads with MiXCR, giving one entry per CDR3 protein. The table includes some 220,000 distinct CDR3 sequences, roughly a fifth detected once. Regarding time point: newly diagnosed GD, antithyroid drugs for less than 3 months. From RNA extracted from PBMCs, the TCR library was made. This same sample was also taken into another study, of T cells in Graves' hyperthyroidism and ophthalmopathy.

Specimen: peripheral blood mononuclear cells (PBMCs), collected at new diagnosis, from a patient treated with antithyroid drugs. These receptors were taken from a woman under 40 with Graves disease.

This clonotype was seen at least ten times. The chain carries TRBV20-1 and TRBJ1-5; possible D gene TRBD1, 5 bases. Germline-derived CDR1 and CDR2 are DFQATT and SNEGSKA (reference sequence). The CDR3 length is 12 residues. V was trimmed by 6 bases and J by 6 bases, leaving 12 bases between them. The CDR3 protein is CSARDRSQPQHF. The DNA for the CDR3 is TGCAGTGCCAGGGACCGATCTCAGCCCCAGCATTTT.

The V and J genes are TRBV2 and TRBJ2-7, with TRBD2 identical over 7 bases. Per germline, CDR1 SNHLY and CDR2 FYNNEI. The CDR3 loop spans 12 amino acids. J gave up 2 bases and V 11 bases, and 6 bases lay outside the gene matches. For the CDR3, the DNA is TGTGCCGGGGGGGGTCTCCCCTACGAGCAGTACTTC. It yields the protein CAGGGLPYEQYF.

This clonotype was counted between two and nine times. The genes are TRBV7-9 and TRBJ2-1; no reliable D call. Trimming removed 1 base at V and 6 bases at J, with 10 bases between. The CDR3 loop spans 14 amino acids. Germline V gene data show CDR1 as SEHNR and CDR2 as FQNEAQ (reference sequence). CDR3 loop: CASSLGSVSNEQFF. The CDR3 DNA follows: TGTGCCAGCAGCTTAGGATCTGTCAGCAATGAGCAGTTCTTC.

The sample holds many counts of this clonotype. The V call is TRBV12-3 or TRBV12-4, the J call TRBJ2-4; D possibly corresponds to TRBD1 (5 bases). The ends were cut back, 2 bases at V and 8 bases at J, with 13 bases in the middle. The CDR3 extends over 14 amino acids. The CDR3 loop reads CASSLYQGGHIQYF. CDR3 nucleotides: TGTGCCAGCAGTTTATACCAGGGTGGGCACATTCAGTACTTC.

In its sample, this clonotype is medium-sized (0.01 to 0.1%). The genes are TRBV28 and TRBJ2-5; TRBD1 matches 8 bases. The germline V gene has CDR1 MDHEN and CDR2 SYDVKM. The J segment lost 4 bases and the V segment lost 5 bases, leaving 15 bases of the junction unmatched. This CDR3 has 17 amino acids. The CDR3 sequence is CASSVLRDRRAIETQYF. CDR3 DNA: TGTGCCAGCAGTGTACTCCGGGACAGGCGAGCTATAGAGACCCAGTACTTC. Based on the CDR3 plus reference TRBV28 and TRBJ2-5, the full variable domain is DVKVTQSSRYLVKRTGEKVFLECVQDMDHENMFWYRQDPGLGLRLIYFSYDVKMKEKGDIPEGYSVSREKKERFSLILESASTNQTSMYLCASSVLRDRRAIETQYFGPGTRLLVL.

This clonotype has at least ten counts. This chain joins TRBV5-4 and TRBJ1-1, with D perhaps matching TRBD1 (5 bases). Germline V lookup: CDR1 SGHNT, CDR2 YYREEE (reference sequence). V was shortened by 0 bases and J by 4 bases, with 13 bases between the two germline ends. This CDR3 region has 15 residues. The CDR3 protein is CASSLAGPLVTEAFF. In nucleotides, the CDR3 is TGTGCCAGCAGCTTGGCAGGGCCCTTAGTCACTGAAGCTTTCTTT.

V is TRBV11-2 and J is TRBJ2-5; 11 nucleotides match TRBD1. The CDR3 contains 16 residues. After removal of 5 bases from V and 4 bases from J, the junction contained 9 bases not matched to a gene. In germline, CDR1 is SGHAT, CDR2 FQNNGV. CDR3 region: CASSLNWGTGGETQYF. The CDR3 nucleotides are TGTGCCAGCAGCCTCAATTGGGGGACAGGGGGAGAGACCCAGTACTTC.

V gene TRBV7-2 combines with J gene TRBJ1-1; D is ambiguous. This CDR3 spans 14 amino acids. V was shortened by 1 base and J by 3 bases, with 9 bases between the two germline ends. Germline loops: CDR1 SGHTA, CDR2 FQGNSA. The CDR3 loop reads CASSLVGVDTEAFF. The CDR3 DNA is TGTGCCAGCAGCTTAGTTGGTGTGGACACTGAAGCTTTCTTT.

This clonotype was seen many times. V usage is TRBV18 and J usage is TRBJ1-1, with a tentative D call TRBD1 (6 bases). CDR1 is KGHSH, CDR2 LQKENI, per germline. The CDR3 length is 14 residues. Trimming took off 2 bases at V and 5 bases at J, with 12 bases between the two ends. The CDR3 DNA is TGTGCCAGCTCACCAGCAGGGGACATGACTGAAGCTTTCTTT. Translation gives CASSPAGDMTEAFF. The entire variable domain, with the rest obtained from reference TRBV18 and TRBJ1-1, is as follows: NAGVMQNPRHLVRRRGQEARLRCSPMKGHSHVYWYRQLPEEGLKFMVYLQKENIIDESGMPKERFSAEFPKEGPSILRIQQVVRGDSAAYFCASSPAGDMTEAFFGQGTRLTVV.

V and J are TRBV19 and TRBJ2-1; D call uncertain. The CDR3 totals 14 residues. V lost 9 bases to trimming and J lost 0 bases, with 12 bases between them. Germline CDR1 reads LNHDA; CDR2 reads SQIVND (reference sequence). The DNA of the CDR3 is TGTGCCAGCCAACAATCGAGCTCCTACAATGAGCAGTTCTTC. Translated, it gives CASQQSSSYNEQFF.

V gene TRBV6-1 combines with J gene TRBJ1-1, with 8 bases aligning to TRBD1. The CDR3 contains 15 residues. Germline assignment: CDR1 MNHNS and CDR2 SASEGT. Germline trimming cut 11 bases from V and 0 bases from J; bases unmatched to any gene: 11. In DNA, the CDR3 is TGTGCCCATTCGACAGGGGCTCATTTGAACACTGAAGCTTTCTTT. It codes for CAHSTGAHLNTEAFF.

This clonotype was recorded at least ten times. An end of the junction differs from the germline gene, which may be a read error. The chain's CDR3 is CASSLAGPNTEAFF. The CDR3 DNA sequence: TGTGCCAGCAGCTTAGCCGGGCCGAACACTGAAGCTTTCTTT. This chain joins TRBV12-3 or TRBV12-4 and TRBJ1-1; D unresolved. This CDR3 region has 14 residues.

This clonotype was counted ten times or more. This sequence joins TRBV30 and TRBJ1-2, with D perhaps matching TRBD1 (5 bases). The CDR3 is 15 residues long. Germline loops: CDR1 GTSNPN, CDR2 SVGIG (reference sequence). The V and J ends lost 2 bases and 8 bases respectively, with 21 bases between them. DNA of the CDR3: TGTGCCTGGAGTTATAAGTATGGGGCGCTATTGGGCTACACCTTC. Amino acid sequence: CAWSYKYGALLGYTF.

This clonotype was recorded at least ten times. The chain couples TRBV7-9 to TRBJ2-1; tentatively, D is TRBD2 (5 bases). Germline-derived CDR1 and CDR2 are SEHNR and FQNEAQ (reference sequence). This CDR3 contains 15 residues. Trimming stripped 4 bases from V and 0 bases from J, with 10 bases between. The CDR3 region has the DNA TGTGCCAGCAGCTCTCCTGGGAGCTCCTACAATGAGCAGTTCTTC. Translated, it gives CASSSPGSSYNEQFF. Together with reference TRBV7-9 and TRBJ2-1, the CDR3 gives the full variable domain: DTGVSQNPRHKITKRGQNVTFRCDPISEHNRLYWYRQTLGQGPEFLTYFQNEAQLEKSRLLSDRFSAERPKGSFSTLEIQRTEQGDSAMYLCASSSPGSSYNEQFFGPGTRLTVL.

In this sample, this clonotype turned up a few times. The chain uses TRBV30 and TRBJ1-6, with D maybe TRBD1 (6 bases). The germline gives CDR1 GTSNPN, CDR2 SVGIG (reference sequence). The V gene lost 2 bases and the J gene lost 0 bases, with 14 bases spanning the gap. This CDR3 comprises 17 residues. The CDR3 spells CAWSPRQAVSYNSPLHF. CDR3 DNA sequence: TGTGCCTGGAGTCCTAGACAGGCGGTCTCCTATAATTCACCCCTCCACTTT.

This clonotype was seen ten or more times. The V call is TRBV12-3 or TRBV12-4, the J call TRBJ2-7, with no clear D. The CDR3 runs to 14 residues. Deletions cut 2 bases from V and 2 bases from J, with 10 bases between. The CDR3 nucleotides read TGTGCCAGCAGTTTACCCGGTTACACCTACGAGCAGTACTTC. The encoded protein is CASSLPGYTYEQYF.

As to this clonotype: Possible read error: a much larger clone is one base away. The conserved closing phenylalanine or tryptophan is absent in this CDR3, likely reflecting a read error. The rearrangement links TRBV20-1 to TRBJ2-3; D is unclear. Germline V gene sequence: CDR1 DFQATT, CDR2 SNEGSKA (reference sequence). Between the trimmed V and J ends, which lost 5 bases and 4 bases, there was a span of 7 bases. This CDR3 has 11 residues. The CDR3 DNA sequence: TGCAGTGCTTCGGTCGCAGATACGCAGTATTTG. Protein: CSASVADTQYL.

This clonotype occurred many times. The chain combines TRBV30 with TRBJ2-5; 8 bases agree with TRBD1. The germline gives CDR1 GTSNPN, CDR2 SVGIG (reference sequence). This CDR3 contains 16 residues. The junction had 8 bases not matched to a gene; V was cut back by 2 bases and J by 0 bases. The CDR3 sequence is CAWSNPGTGHQETQYF. CDR3 coding DNA: TGTGCCTGGAGTAATCCCGGGACAGGACACCAAGAGACCCAGTACTTC.

This clonotype was seen at least ten times. The V and J genes are TRBV30 and TRBJ2-5; D unresolved. The CDR3 spans 12 residues. CDR1 and CDR2 from the germline V gene are GTSNPN and SVGIG (reference sequence). The germline V and J ends were trimmed by 4 bases and 0 bases, with 6 bases remaining between them. The CDR3 loop is CAWIDHQETQYF. DNA for the CDR3: TGTGCCTGGATAGACCACCAAGAGACCCAGTACTTC.

The chain carries TRBV20-1 and TRBJ1-5; D is unresolved. CDR3 length: 15 amino acids. Germline V CDR1 and CDR2: DFQATT, SNEGSKA (reference sequence). V was shortened by 0 bases and J by 2 bases, with 11 bases between the two germline ends. CDR3 coding DNA: TGCAGTGCTAGAGATAGGCCGATCGGCAATCAGCCCCAGCATTTT. It encodes CSARDRPIGNQPQHF.

In its sample, this clonotype was seen many times. At one end the junction does not follow the germline gene, possibly because of a read error. This chain links TRBV30 with TRBJ1-1; maybe TRBD1 (5 bases). The V gene's germline CDR1 is GTSNPN and CDR2 SVGIG (reference sequence). The CDR3 runs 13 residues. CDR3 sequence (DNA): TGTGCCTGGAGTGAACGGGGGAACACTAAAGCTTTCTTT. It is translated as CAWSERGNTKAFF.

This clonotype came up many times. The CDR3 loop is CASSLAGEGYTF. The CDR3 DNA sequence: TGCGCCAGCAGCTTGGCCGGGGAAGGCTACACCTTC. The rearrangement links TRBV5-1 to TRBJ1-2, with D unclear. Trimming took off 0 bases at V and 8 bases at J, with 8 bases between the two ends. The CDR3 has 12 residues. The V gene's germline CDR1 is SGHRS and CDR2 YFSETQ.

The sample holds a few counts of this clonotype. This rearrangement joins TRBV19 to TRBJ1-1, with D uncertain. The V end was cut by 5 bases, the J end by 0 bases, with 4 bases between. The CDR3 covers 12 residues. Germline V gene sequence: CDR1 LNHDA, CDR2 SQIVND (reference sequence). CDR3 DNA: TGTGCCAGTAGTTGGTTGAACACTGAAGCTTTCTTT. This encodes CASSWLNTEAFF.

This clonotype was detected many times. The gene calls are TRBV3-1 and TRBJ2-3; D is uncertain. This CDR3 contains 14 residues. Germline values: CDR1 LGHDT, CDR2 YNNKEL (reference sequence). V gave up 6 bases and J gave up 2 bases, with 12 bases separating them. CDR3 amino acids: CASSKTAPTDTQYF. The DNA for the CDR3 is TGTGCCAGCAGTAAAACAGCCCCCACAGATACGCAGTATTTT.

This clonotype showed up many times. The V and J genes are TRBV5-6 and TRBJ1-1, with 9 nucleotides matching TRBD1. Germline V gene data show CDR1 as SGHDT and CDR2 as YYEEEE. There are 14 residues in the CDR3. V lost 4 bases and J lost 1; bases outside the gene matches: 2. The CDR3 coding sequence is TGTGCCAGCAGCATGACAGGGGGGAACACTGAAGCTTTCTTT. It encodes CASSMTGGNTEAFF.